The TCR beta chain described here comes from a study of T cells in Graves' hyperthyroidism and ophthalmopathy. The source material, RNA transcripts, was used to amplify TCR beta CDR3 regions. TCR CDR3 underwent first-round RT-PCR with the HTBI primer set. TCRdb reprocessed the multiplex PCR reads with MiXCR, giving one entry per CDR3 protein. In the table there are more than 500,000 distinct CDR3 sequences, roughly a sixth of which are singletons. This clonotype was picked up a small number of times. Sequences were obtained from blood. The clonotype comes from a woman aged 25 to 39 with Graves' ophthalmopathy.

The CDR3 nucleotides read TGTGCCAGCAGTTTTTCGTGGACAGGGATGAACACTGAAGCTTTCTTT. Translating it yields CASSFSWTGMNTEAFF. The rearrangement joins TRBV28 to TRBJ1-1; 8 bases map to TRBD1. The CDR3 spans 16 residues. V trimming: 3 bases; J trimming: 0 bases; junction bases outside the gene matches: 6. Germline CDR1 MDHEN, CDR2 SYDVKM.